This T cell receptor (beta chain) was sequenced for a study of cytomegalovirus exposure and HLA in healthy donors. Whole-study context: The 110 or so validation repertoires, a later analysis reported, used the same platform as the approximately 650 first-cohort repertoires.

The repertoire was sequenced with immunoSEQ multiplex PCR; TCRdb's copy has only in-frame clones and lacks some. This sample has approximately 170,000 clones, with around four fifths found just once. For this clone: What it binds is unknown.

A 120-subject validation cohort, separate from the approximately 610-subject first cohort, supplied the donors. Study findings and constraints: A list of more than 150 TCR beta chains associated with cytomegalovirus was given. Most TCR sequences proved rare, with some public TCRs found in many donors.

This CDR3 comprises 19 residues. V dropped 6 bases and J dropped 5; count of bases not matched to a gene: 14. Germline CDR1 MNHEY, CDR2 SMNVEV (reference sequence). The chain employs TRBV27 and TRBJ2-2; TRBD2 aligns across 14 bases. The sample consisted of PBMCs. The sequence was obtained from a man aged 25-40 years in good health and CMV-seropositive. CDR3 sequence reads: CASSRGGLAGARRTGELFF. In DNA form, the CDR3 reads TGTGCCAGCAGCAGGGGGGGACTAGCGGGGGCCCGTCGGACCGGGGAGCTGTTTTTT.